This T cell receptor (beta chain) originates from a study of chronic HIV infection and antiretroviral therapy. After removal of 5 bases from V and 2 bases from J, the junction contained 9 bases not matched to a gene. This CDR3 region has 14 residues. Germline values: CDR1 SQVTM, CDR2 ANQGSEA. TCRdb passed the 5' RACE reads through MiXCR, listing each CDR3 protein once. The data hold over 40,000 distinct CDR3 sequences, with approximately 19% observed a single time. This TCR was recovered from an adult who had HIV and had not received antiretroviral therapy, or was an uninfected healthy control (not recorded which). The V and J genes are TRBV29-1 and TRBJ2-7; 7 bases are a match to TRBD1. The sequenced sample consisted of peripheral blood. The CDR3 nucleotides are TGCAGCGTTAAACCTTACAGGGGCACCTACGAGCAGTACTTC. The encoded protein is CSVKPYRGTYEQYF.